The present T cell receptor (beta chain) was sequenced within a study of T cells in Graves' hyperthyroidism and ophthalmopathy. Amplification of TCR beta CDR3 regions was performed using RNA transcripts as template. A set of HTBI primers served as the primers for a first-round RT-PCR of the TCR CDR3. Via MiXCR, TCRdb re-called the multiplex PCR reads, giving one row per CDR3 protein. The table records under 400,000 distinct CDR3 sequences, approximately 17% of them present only once. Germline trimming cut 3 bases from V and 4 bases from J; bases unmatched to any gene: 15. The CDR3 contains 18 residues. CDR1 is MDHEN and CDR2 is SYDVKM in the germline V gene. This clonotype was recorded at least ten times.

Input material: blood. The receptor was isolated from a young man with Graves' hyperthyroidism. The V and J genes are TRBV28 and TRBJ1-5; 7 bases map to TRBD1. CDR3 residues: CASSFLLPTGITNQPQHF. For the CDR3, the DNA is TGTGCCAGCAGTTTCCTCTTACCGACAGGGATAACAAATCAGCCCCAGCATTTT.